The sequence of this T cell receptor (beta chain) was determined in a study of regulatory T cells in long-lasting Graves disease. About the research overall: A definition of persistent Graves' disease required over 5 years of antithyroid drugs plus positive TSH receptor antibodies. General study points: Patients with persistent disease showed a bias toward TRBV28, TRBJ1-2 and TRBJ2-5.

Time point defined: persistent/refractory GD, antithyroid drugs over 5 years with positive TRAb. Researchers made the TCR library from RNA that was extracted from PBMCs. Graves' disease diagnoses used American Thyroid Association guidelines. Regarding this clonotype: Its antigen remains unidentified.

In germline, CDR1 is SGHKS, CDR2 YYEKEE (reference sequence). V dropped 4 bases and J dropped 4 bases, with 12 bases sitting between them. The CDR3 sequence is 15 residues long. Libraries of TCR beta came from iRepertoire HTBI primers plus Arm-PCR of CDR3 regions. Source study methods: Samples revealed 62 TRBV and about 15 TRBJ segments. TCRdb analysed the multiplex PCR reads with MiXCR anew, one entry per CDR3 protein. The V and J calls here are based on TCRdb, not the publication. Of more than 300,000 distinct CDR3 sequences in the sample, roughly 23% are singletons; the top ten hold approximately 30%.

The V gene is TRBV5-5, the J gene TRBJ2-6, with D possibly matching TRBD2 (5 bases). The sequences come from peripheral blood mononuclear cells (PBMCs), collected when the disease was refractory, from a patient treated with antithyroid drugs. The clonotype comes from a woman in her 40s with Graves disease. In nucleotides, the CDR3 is TGTGCCAGCAGCCGACCCTCGGGGGGGGCCAACGTCCTGACTTTC. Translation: CASSRPSGGANVLTF.